This passage covers 4 T cell receptor beta chains from one sample sequenced in a study of T-cell memory formation after mild COVID-19. One entry per CDR3 protein, called by TCRdb with MiXCR from the 5' RACE reads. The table has hundreds of thousands of distinct CDR3 sequences, about a fifth seen once. The sample taken for sequencing was PBMCs or a T cell subset sorted from them (not recorded which). Receptor source: an adult woman who had mild COVID-19 (a few samples of this study predate the infection). Cell type and time point are not known.

This clonotype occurred many times. The V call is TRBV15, the J call TRBJ2-2; 7 bases map to TRBD2. This CDR3 has 17 residues. V dropped 0 bases and J dropped 5; count of bases not matched to a gene: 9. Germline loops: CDR1 LNHNV, CDR2 YYDKDF (reference sequence). The CDR3 region is CATSRESAGRVTGELFF. DNA of the CDR3: TGTGCCACCAGCAGAGAATCGGCGGGGAGGGTGACCGGGGAGCTGTTTTTT.

This clonotype was counted once. The chain uses TRBV29-1 and TRBJ2-1; D not certain. V lost 6 bases, J lost 5 bases, and 20 bases lay in between. This CDR3 is built from 15 residues. CDR1 is SQVTM and CDR2 is ANQGSEA in the germline V gene. This CDR3 reads CSVTWDGAFHNEQFF. Written as DNA, the CDR3 is TGCAGCGTGACATGGGATGGAGCTTTCCACAATGAGCAGTTCTTC.

The chain combines TRBV19 with TRBJ1-1, with D possibly being TRBD1 (6 bases). CDR1 is LNHDA, CDR2 SQIVND, per germline (reference sequence). This CDR3 is built from 15 residues. With 9 bases removed from V and 3 bases from J, the gap between germline ends came to 20 bases. CDR3 in amino acids: CASLRAGRGHTEAFF. CDR3 in DNA: TGTGCCAGCCTCCGGGCAGGCAGGGGTCACACTGAAGCTTTCTTT. The variable domain in full, with the rest retrieved from reference TRBV19 and TRBJ1-1, is DGGITQSPKYLFRKEGQNVTLSCEQNLNHDAMYWYRQDPGQGLRLIYYSQIVNDFQKGDIAEGYSVSREKKESFPLTVTSAQKNPTAFYLCASLRAGRGHTEAFFGQGTRLTVV.

The chain employs TRBV7-9 and TRBJ2-3; 8 nucleotides align to TRBD2. Germline V gene sequence: CDR1 SEHNR, CDR2 FQNEAQ (reference sequence). V was clipped by 0 bases and J by 2 bases; unmatched bases: 4. The CDR3 spans 16 residues. DNA for the CDR3: TGTGCCAGCAGCTTAGCCGGGAGGGGATTCACAGATACGCAGTATTTT. Amino acids: CASSLAGRGFTDTQYF.